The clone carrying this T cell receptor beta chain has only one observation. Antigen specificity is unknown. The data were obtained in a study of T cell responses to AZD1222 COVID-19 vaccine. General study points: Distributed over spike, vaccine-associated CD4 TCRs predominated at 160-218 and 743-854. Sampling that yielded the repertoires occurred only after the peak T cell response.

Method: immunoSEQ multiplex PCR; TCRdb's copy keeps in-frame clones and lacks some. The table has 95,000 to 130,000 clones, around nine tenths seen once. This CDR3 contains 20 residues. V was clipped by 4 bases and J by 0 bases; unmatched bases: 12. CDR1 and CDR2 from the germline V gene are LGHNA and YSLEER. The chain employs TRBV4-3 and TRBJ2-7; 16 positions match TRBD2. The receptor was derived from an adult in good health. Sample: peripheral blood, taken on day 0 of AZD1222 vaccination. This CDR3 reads CASSRTFPGLAGGPSYEQYF. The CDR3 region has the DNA TGCGCCAGCAGCCGTACATTCCCGGGACTAGCGGGAGGGCCCTCCTACGAGCAGTACTTC.